Listed here is a single T cell receptor (beta chain). This entry is derived from a study of blood T cell repertoires in COVID-19. Study-wide background: Whether acute or convalescent, the COVID-19 samples came from the United States, Italy and Spain.

Original methodology: Scientists estimated how many nucleated cells there were by amplifying reference gene primers. Repertoires were generated with immunoSEQ multiplex PCR, while TCRdb's copy carries only in-frame clones and drops some. V, J and clone size are those of that table, while D and trimming were read from the DNA. Among about 140,000 clones listed, about 80% were seen once. CDR3 length: 16 residues. V lost 1 base, J lost 2 bases, and 15 bases lay in between. The germline V gene encodes CDR1 LGHNA and CDR2 YNFKEQ. Sequencing input: peripheral blood. The TCR comes from a woman in her sixties with acute or convalescent COVID-19. V is TRBV4-2 and J is TRBJ2-7, with D possibly being TRBD2 (7 bases). As DNA, the CDR3 is TGTGCCAGCAGCCAAGTGTCCGGCGGGGGCGCCTACGAGCAGTACTTC. This sequence encodes CASSQVSGGGAYEQYF.